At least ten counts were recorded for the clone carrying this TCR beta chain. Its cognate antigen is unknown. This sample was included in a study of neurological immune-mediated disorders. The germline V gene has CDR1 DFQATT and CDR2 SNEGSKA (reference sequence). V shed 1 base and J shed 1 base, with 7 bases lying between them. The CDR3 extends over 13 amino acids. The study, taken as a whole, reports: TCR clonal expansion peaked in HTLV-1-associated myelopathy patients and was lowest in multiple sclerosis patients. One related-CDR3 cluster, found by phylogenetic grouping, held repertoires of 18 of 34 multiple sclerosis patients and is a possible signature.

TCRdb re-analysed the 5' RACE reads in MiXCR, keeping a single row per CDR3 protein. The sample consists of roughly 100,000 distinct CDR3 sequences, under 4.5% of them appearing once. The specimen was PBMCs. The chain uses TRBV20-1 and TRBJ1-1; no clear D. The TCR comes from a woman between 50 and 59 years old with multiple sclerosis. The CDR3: CSARVGTNTEAFF. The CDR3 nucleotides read TGCAGTGCTAGAGTGGGCACGAACACTGAAGCTTTCTTT.